The 18 T cell receptor beta chains below come from one sample, sequenced in a study of CD8 T cells in ankylosing spondylitis. Whole-study results and caveats: Seemingly distinctive of ankylosing spondylitis blood was a TCR beta motif formed by eight highly homologous variants.

TCRdb called the 5' RACE reads again in MiXCR, with one record for every CDR3 protein. Here the sample spans fewer than 400,000 distinct CDR3 sequences, approximately 8% being singletons. These receptors' targets are unknown. The sequenced sample consisted of blood, either unsorted or a sorted T cell fraction (not recorded which). The receptors derive from a male donor with ankylosing spondylitis.

The table lists this clonotype with a few counts. V usage is TRBV25-1 and J usage is TRBJ2-2, with 9 positions matching TRBD1. With 4 bases clipped from V and 2 bases from J, the junction kept 2 bases outside the gene matches. From germline, CDR1 is MGHDK and CDR2 SYGVNS. CDR3 length equals 15 residues. The CDR3, as DNA: TGTGCCAGCAGTGGGGACAGGGAAAACACCGGGGAGCTGTTTTTT. It specifies CASSGDRENTGELFF.

V gene TRBV5-6 combines with J gene TRBJ2-7, with unresolved D. The CDR3 extends over 14 amino acids. Germline CDR1 and CDR2: SGHDT and YYEEEE. The V end lost 0 bases, the J end lost 7 bases, and 14 bases lay between the germline ends. The CDR3 loop is CASSLDRTLEEQYF. The CDR3 region has the DNA TGTGCCAGCAGCTTGGACAGAACCTTGGAAGAGCAGTACTTC.

This clonotype has just a few counts. This chain connects TRBV2 to TRBJ2-3; 9 nucleotides align to TRBD2. There are 16 residues in the CDR3. CDR1 SNHLY and CDR2 FYNNEI come from the germline V gene. V was clipped by 8 bases and J by 2 bases; unmatched bases: 11. CDR3 nucleotide sequence: TGTGCCAGCCAATTAGCGGGAGTCCCCAACACAGATACGCAGTATTTT. It encodes CASQLAGVPNTDTQYF.

The V and J genes are TRBV20-1 and TRBJ1-4, with D unresolved. The CDR3 has 13 amino acids. Per germline, CDR1 DFQATT and CDR2 SNEGSKA (reference sequence). The V end lost 5 bases, the J end lost 8 bases, and 15 bases lay between the germline ends. CDR3 in amino acids: CSAYRPPVEKLFF. The CDR3 DNA is TGCAGTGCTTACCGACCCCCCGTGGAAAAACTGTTTTTT.

This clonotype was detected a few times. The chain recombines TRBV5-1 with TRBJ2-5; 9 nucleotides line up with TRBD1. Per germline, CDR1 SGHRS and CDR2 YFSETQ. This CDR3 is built from 15 residues. After removal of 1 base from V and 5 bases from J, the junction contained 6 bases not matched to a gene. In nucleotides, the CDR3 is TGCGCCAGCAGCTTGAGTAACAGGGGGCTTGAGACCCAGTACTTC. It specifies CASSLSNRGLETQYF.

This clonotype was observed many times. This chain uses TRBV12-3 or TRBV12-4 with TRBJ2-5; TRBD2 agrees at 10 bases. CDR3 length: 16 residues. Trimming cost V 5 bases and J 0 bases; bases outside gene matches: 6. CDR3 nucleotides: TGTGCCAGCAGTCTAGGACTAGCGGAGTACCAAGAGACCCAGTACTTC. Protein product: CASSLGLAEYQETQYF.

This chain joins TRBV7-8 and TRBJ2-1; maybe TRBD2 (6 bases). Germline CDR1 reads SGHVS; CDR2 reads FQNEAQ. The germline V and J ends were trimmed by 4 bases and 9 bases, with 22 bases remaining between them. The CDR3 runs 16 residues. CDR3 DNA sequence: TGTGCCAGCAGCTCGTGGGAGGCCTCAGCCGGAGGTGAGCAGTTCTTC. Translating it yields CASSSWEASAGGEQFF.

The rearrangement links TRBV11-2 to TRBJ2-3, with 9 bases identical to TRBD2. The CDR3 runs 18 residues. The V gene's germline CDR1 is SGHAT and CDR2 FQNNGV. Trimming at V came to 5 bases and at J to 3 bases, leaving 15 bases not matched to a gene. CDR3 DNA sequence: TGTGCCAGCAGCCTCTTCGCGGCGGGGCTAGCGGGGACAGATACGCAGTATTTT. Protein: CASSLFAAGLAGTDTQYF.

The chain combines TRBV7-9 with TRBJ2-1, with 11 bases identical to TRBD1. CDR3 length: 14 residues. CDR1 and CDR2 from the germline V gene are SEHNR and FQNEAQ (reference sequence). V shed 5 bases, J shed 8 bases, and the junction held 5 bases outside the gene matches. Written as DNA, the CDR3 is TGTGCCAGCAGCCACCGGGACAGGGGGTATGAGCAGTTCTTC. Translation gives CASSHRDRGYEQFF.

This clonotype was picked up a small number of times. The chain uses TRBV5-4 and TRBJ2-1, with 8 bases identical to TRBD2. Trimming at V came to 4 bases and at J to 4 bases, leaving 4 bases not matched to a gene. In germline, CDR1 is SGHNT, CDR2 YYREEE (reference sequence). The length of the CDR3 is 14 residues. CDR3 amino acids: CASSRGGQYNEQFF. The CDR3 DNA is TGTGCCAGCAGCCGGGGGGGGCAGTACAATGAGCAGTTCTTC. Using reference TRBV5-4 and TRBJ2-1 for the parts outside the CDR3, the full variable domain is ETGVTQSPTHLIKTRGQQVTLRCSSQSGHNTVSWYQQALGQGPQFIFQYYREEENGRGNFPPRFSGLQFPNYSSELNVNALELDDSALYLCASSRGGQYNEQFFGPGTRLTVL.

This clonotype was picked up many times. The chain combines TRBV5-6 with TRBJ2-7; tentative D call: TRBD2 (5 bases). Trimming took 4 bases from V and 2 from J, leaving 7 bases between them. The CDR3 runs to 12 residues. The germline gives CDR1 SGHDT, CDR2 YYEEEE. The CDR3 DNA reads TGTGCCAGCAGCAGGGAGACCTACGAGCAGTACTTC. It specifies CASSRETYEQYF.

This clonotype was seen a handful of times. The genes are TRBV6-5 and TRBJ2-1, with D uncertain. The CDR3 sequence is 15 residues long. Trimming took off 4 bases at V and 0 bases at J, with 10 bases between the two ends. Germline lookup yields CDR1 MNHEY and CDR2 SVGAGI. Here the CDR3 reads CASSSRLSSYNEQFF. The CDR3 bases are TGTGCCAGCAGTTCGCGTCTGAGCTCCTACAATGAGCAGTTCTTC.

The sample holds many counts of this clonotype. This chain links TRBV6-5 with TRBJ2-3; D gene unclear. CDR3 size: 14 residues. With 4 bases removed from V and 2 bases from J, the gap between germline ends came to 10 bases. Germline V gene sequence: CDR1 MNHEY, CDR2 SVGAGI. CDR3 residues: CASSFRRSTDTQYF. Written as DNA, the CDR3 is TGTGCCAGCAGTTTCAGACGTTCCACAGATACGCAGTATTTT.

This clonotype was counted at least ten times. The chain uses TRBV7-9 and TRBJ1-3; tentative D call: TRBD1 (5 bases). This CDR3 spans 15 amino acids. CDR1 and CDR2 from the germline V gene are SEHNR and FQNEAQ (reference sequence). The V end was cut by 5 bases, the J end by 2 bases, with 13 bases between. CDR3 protein: CASSPREGTGNTIYF. The CDR3 nucleotides read TGTGCCAGCAGCCCCAGGGAGGGGACTGGAAACACCATATATTTT.

The chain links TRBV14 to TRBJ2-3, with a weak D call TRBD1 (5 bases). Germline CDR1 is SGHDN and CDR2 is FVKESK. This CDR3 comprises 15 residues. V shed 2 bases and J shed 6 bases, with 15 bases lying between them. The CDR3 DNA follows: TGTGCCAGCAGCCAATTAAGACAGCCACTCGATACGCAGTATTTT. It is translated as CASSQLRQPLDTQYF.

The rearrangement uses TRBV12-3 or TRBV12-4 and TRBJ2-2, with D perhaps being TRBD1 or TRBD2 (5 bases each). The germline V and J ends were trimmed by 1 base and 4 bases, with 13 bases remaining between them. CDR3 length: 16 amino acids. The CDR3 bases are TGTGCCAGCAGTTTAGGGCTCGGGACCCCCACCGGGGAGCTGTTTTTT. As protein: CASSLGLGTPTGELFF.

V gene TRBV6-1 combines with J gene TRBJ2-1; D unresolved. This CDR3 is 14 amino acids long. The V end lost 6 bases, the J end lost 1 base, and 10 bases lay between the germline ends. Germline CDR1 is MNHNS and CDR2 is SASEGT. Here the CDR3 reads CASSTSESYNEQFF. The CDR3 bases are TGTGCCAGCAGCACGAGCGAGTCCTACAATGAGCAGTTCTTC.

This clonotype was counted only a few times. The V and J genes are TRBV20-1 and TRBJ2-7; maybe TRBD1 (6 bases). Trimming cost V 6 bases and J 0 bases, with 15 bases left between them. Germline CDR1 reads DFQATT; CDR2 reads SNEGSKA (reference sequence). The CDR3 contains 14 residues. The chain's CDR3 is CSAIQGRSSYEQYF. Here the CDR3 DNA reads TGCAGTGCGATACAGGGCCGTAGCTCCTACGAGCAGTACTTC.